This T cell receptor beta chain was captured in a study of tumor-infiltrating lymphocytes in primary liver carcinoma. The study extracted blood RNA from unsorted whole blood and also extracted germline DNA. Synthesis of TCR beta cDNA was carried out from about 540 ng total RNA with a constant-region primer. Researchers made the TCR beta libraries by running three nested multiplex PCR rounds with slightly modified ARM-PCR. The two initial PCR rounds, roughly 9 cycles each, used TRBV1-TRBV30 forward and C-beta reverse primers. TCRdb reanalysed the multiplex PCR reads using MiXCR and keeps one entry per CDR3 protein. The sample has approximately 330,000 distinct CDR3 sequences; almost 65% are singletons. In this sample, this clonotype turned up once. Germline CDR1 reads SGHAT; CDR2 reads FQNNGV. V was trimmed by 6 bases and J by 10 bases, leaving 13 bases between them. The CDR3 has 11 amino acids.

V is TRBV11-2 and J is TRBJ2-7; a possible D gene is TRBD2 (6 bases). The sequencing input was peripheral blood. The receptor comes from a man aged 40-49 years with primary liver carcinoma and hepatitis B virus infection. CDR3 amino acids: CASSLRLDQYF. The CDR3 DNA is TGTGCCAGCAGTTTGAGACTAGATCAGTACTTC.